This T cell receptor (beta chain) was documented in a study of Graves' ophthalmopathy and Graves' hyperthyroidism. Study-level background: Investigators collected peripheral blood at initial diagnosis, before any treatment was given.

RNA transcripts served as template for amplifying TCR beta CDR3 sequences. Second-round multiplex PCR came after first-round RT-PCR with HTBI primers. From the multiplex PCR reads, TCRdb called clonotypes with MiXCR, one entry per CDR3 protein. The sample yields about 620,000 distinct CDR3 sequences, about 20% seen once. Notes on this clonotype: The antigen is unknown.

Whole-study results and caveats: Thyroid clonotypes that were expanded above 0.001 frequency mostly also appeared in blood. The model predicted ophthalmopathy progression with over 60% sensitivity and approximately 72% specificity.

PBMCs had their origin in fresh peripheral blood (around 10 ml). CDR3 length: 17 amino acids. Germline V gives CDR1 SNHLY, CDR2 FYNNEI. V was trimmed by 2 bases and J by 1 base, leaving 17 bases between them. J is TRBJ1-1 and V is TRBV2; D remains ambiguous. Sequencing was performed on peripheral blood. The TCR comes from a woman under 30 with stable Graves' hyperthyroidism. Some clones in this sample may be carry-over from other donors' samples. CDR3 amino acids: CASSERLQGIGNTEAFF. In DNA form, the CDR3 reads TGTGCCAGCAGTGAACGTTTACAAGGCATAGGGAACACTGAAGCTTTCTTT.